This T cell receptor (beta chain) is drawn from a study of blood T cell repertoires in COVID-19. As for the study in general: COVID-19 samples collected from the United States, Italy and Spain covered acute and convalescent phases. The analysed material was cDNA or gDNA that came from T cells, B-cell-depleted T cells, or PBMCs.

V dropped 3 bases and J dropped 2 bases, with 8 bases sitting between them. This CDR3 spans 13 amino acids. Germline V CDR1 and CDR2: SGHRS, YFSETQ. Some clones are missing from TCRdb's copy, which holds only in-frame ones; the method was immunoSEQ multiplex PCR. The sample shows about 190,000 clones, 65% to 85% of them seen only once. This clonotype was obtained from a woman aged 25 to 45 who had recovered from COVID-19. The chain couples TRBV5-1 to TRBJ2-5, with D possibly matching TRBD1 (6 bases). The specimen was PBMCs or T cells enriched from blood (not recorded which). CDR3 in amino acids: CASSSGQQETQYF. As DNA, the CDR3 is TGCGCCAGCAGCTCCGGACAGCAAGAGACCCAGTACTTC.